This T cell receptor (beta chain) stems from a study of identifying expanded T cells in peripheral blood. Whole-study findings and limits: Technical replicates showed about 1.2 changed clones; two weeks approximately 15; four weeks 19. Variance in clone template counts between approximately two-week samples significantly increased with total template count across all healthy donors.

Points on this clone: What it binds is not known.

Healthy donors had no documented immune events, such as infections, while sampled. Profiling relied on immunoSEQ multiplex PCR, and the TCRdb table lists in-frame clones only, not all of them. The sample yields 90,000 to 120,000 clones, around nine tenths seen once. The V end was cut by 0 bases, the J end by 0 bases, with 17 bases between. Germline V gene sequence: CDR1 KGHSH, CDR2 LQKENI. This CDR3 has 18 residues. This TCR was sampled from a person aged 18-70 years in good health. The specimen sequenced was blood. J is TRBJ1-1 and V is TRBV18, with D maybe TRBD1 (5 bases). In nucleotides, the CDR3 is TGTGCCAGCTCACCACCAGTGTGGACACAGATAATGAACACTGAAGCTTTCTTT. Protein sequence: CASSPPVWTQIMNTEAFF.